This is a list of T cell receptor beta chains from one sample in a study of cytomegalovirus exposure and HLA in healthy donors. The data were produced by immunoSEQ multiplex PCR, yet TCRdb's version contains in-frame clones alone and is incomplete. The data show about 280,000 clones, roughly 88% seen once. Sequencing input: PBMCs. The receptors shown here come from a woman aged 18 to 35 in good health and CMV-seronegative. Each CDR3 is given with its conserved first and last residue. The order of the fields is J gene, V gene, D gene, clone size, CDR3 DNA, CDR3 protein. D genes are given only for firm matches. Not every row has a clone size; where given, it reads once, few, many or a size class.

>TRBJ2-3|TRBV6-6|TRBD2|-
TGTGCCAGCAGTTACGGCCTAGCGGGAAACACAGATACGCAGTATTTT
CASSYGLAGNTDTQYF
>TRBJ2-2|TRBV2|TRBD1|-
TGTGCCACCACGGGACAGGGGGCATCGAACACCGGGGAGCTGTTTTTT
CATTGQGASNTGELFF
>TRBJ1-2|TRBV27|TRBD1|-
TGTGCCAGCAGTTTGGCCCGACAGGGTAACTATGGCTACACCTTC
CASSLARQGNYGYTF
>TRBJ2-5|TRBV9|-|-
TGTGCCAGCAGCTCCGGGATCCCAGCTTCGGTGTCAGAGACCCAGTACTTC
CASSSGIPASVSETQYF
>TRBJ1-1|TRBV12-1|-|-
TGTGCCAGCAGCGACGACAGGGGCCACCCGAACACTGAAGCTTTCTTT
CASSDDRGHPNTEAFF
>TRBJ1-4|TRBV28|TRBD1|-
TGTGCCAGCAGGCCCACAGGGGGCTGGGAAAAACTGTTTTTT
CASRPTGGWEKLFF
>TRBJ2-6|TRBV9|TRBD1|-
TGTGCCAGCAGCGTAGAGACAGGGGGTGGCACTGGGGCCAACGTCCTGACTTTC
CASSVETGGGTGANVLTF
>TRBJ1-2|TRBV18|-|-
TGTGCCAGCTCACCAGGTGCCACAGGGAGACACTATGGCTACACCTTC
CASSPGATGRHYGYTF
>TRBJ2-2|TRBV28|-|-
TGTGCCAGCAGTCAACTAGTTGAGGAGCTGTTTTTT
CASSQLVEELFF
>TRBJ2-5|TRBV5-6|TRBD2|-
TGTGCCAGCAGCGCGGGACTAGCGAGGCGAGAGACCCAGTACTTC
CASSAGLARRETQYF
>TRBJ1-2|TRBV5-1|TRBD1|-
TGCGCCAGCAGCTCGACACCGGGACAGGATAACTATGGCTACACCTTC
CASSSTPGQDNYGYTF
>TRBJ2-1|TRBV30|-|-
TGTGCCTGGAGTGTTCACGGGGTTGAGCAGTTCTTC
CAWSVHGVEQFF
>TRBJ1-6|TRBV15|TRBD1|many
TGTGCCACCAGCAGAGAGGCAGGGGGCAGCGAGGCCTATAATTCACCCCTCCACTTT
CATSREAGGSEAYNSPLHF
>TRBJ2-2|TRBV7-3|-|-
TGTGCCAGCAGCCACCGAAGGCGGGAGAACACCGGGGAGCTGTTTTTT
CASSHRRRENTGELFF
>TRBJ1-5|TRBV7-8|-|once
TGTGCCAGCAGCTTAGGTTGGGGGGTCGGCAATCAGCCCCAGCATTTT
CASSLGWGVGNQPQHF
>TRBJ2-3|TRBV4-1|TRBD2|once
TGCGCCAGCAGCCAGATAGCGGGAGTGGCAGATACGCAGTATTTT
CASSQIAGVADTQYF
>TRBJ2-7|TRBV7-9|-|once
TGTGCCAGCAGCTTAGCGGGACACCACGAGCAGTACTTC
CASSLAGHHEQYF
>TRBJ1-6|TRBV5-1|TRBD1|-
TGCGCCAGCAGCCCGGGGACAGCGCTACTAAGTAATAATTCACCCCTCCACTTT
CASSPGTALLSNNSPLHF
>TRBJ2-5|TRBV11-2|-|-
TGTGCCAGCAGCTTATGGGGCAGAGAGACCCAGTACTTC
CASSLWGRETQYF
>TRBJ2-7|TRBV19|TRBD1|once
TGTGCCAGTAGTATTAAGGCAGGGGGACCCTACGAGCAGTACTTC
CASSIKAGGPYEQYF
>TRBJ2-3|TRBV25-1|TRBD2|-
TGTGCCAGCAGTGAATCTAGAAGCGGGAGGGCTGATACGCAGTATTTT
CASSESRSGRADTQYF
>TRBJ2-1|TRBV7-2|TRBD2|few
TGTGCCAGCAGCCGGCGGGCGGGAGGCTCCTACAATGAGCAGTTCTTC
CASSRRAGGSYNEQFF
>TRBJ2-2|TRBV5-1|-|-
TGCGCCAGCAGCCTGGAGACTGCATTGAACACCGGGGAGCTGTTTTTT
CASSLETALNTGELFF
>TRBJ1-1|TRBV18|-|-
TGTGCCAGCTCTACACCATGGACAGTCGAAGCTTTCTTT
CASSTPWTVEAFF
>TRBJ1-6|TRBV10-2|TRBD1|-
TGCGCCAGCACCCCAATGAACAGGGGTAGGTCACCCCTCCACTTT
CASTPMNRGRSPLHF
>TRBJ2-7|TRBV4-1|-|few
TGCGCCAGCAGCTTAACTGAACTAGGCACCTACGAGCAGTACTTC
CASSLTELGTYEQYF
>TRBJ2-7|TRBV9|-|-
TGTGCCAGCAGCCTGAGAACGGACAGCCACGAGCAGTACTTC
CASSLRTDSHEQYF
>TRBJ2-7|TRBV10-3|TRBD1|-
TGTGCCATCAGTGGGACAGGGGGGTACGAGCAGTACTTC
CAISGTGGYEQYF
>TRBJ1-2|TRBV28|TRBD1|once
TGTGCCAGCAGTTTTGGGCGGAGGACAGGGTATGGCTACACCTTC
CASSFGRRTGYGYTF
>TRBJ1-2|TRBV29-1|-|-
TGCAGCGTTTCCACAGGTCGTAGGAATGGCTACACCTTC
CSVSTGRRNGYTF
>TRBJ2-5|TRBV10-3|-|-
TGTGCCATCAGTTCAGGGCCACAAGAGACCCAGTACTTC
CAISSGPQETQYF
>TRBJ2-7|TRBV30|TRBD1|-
TGTGCCTGGACCCCGGGGCAGGGGGCGAACGAGCAGTACTTC
CAWTPGQGANEQYF
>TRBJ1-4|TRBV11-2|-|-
TGTGCCAGCAGCAAACAGGACCCTAATGAAAAACTGTTTTTT
CASSKQDPNEKLFF
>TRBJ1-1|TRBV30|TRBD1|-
TGTGCCTGGAGTGAGGGACAGCCCATAAAAGACATGAACACTGAAGCTTTCTTT
CAWSEGQPIKDMNTEAFF
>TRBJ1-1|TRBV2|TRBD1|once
TGTGCCAGCCCCCAGTCCGGGACAGGGCTTCAACGGGACACTGAAGCTTTCTTT
CASPQSGTGLQRDTEAFF
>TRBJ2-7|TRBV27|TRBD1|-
TGTGCCAGCAGCCGGGACAGTTCCTACGAGCAGTACTTC
CASSRDSSYEQYF
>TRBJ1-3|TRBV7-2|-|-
TGTGCCAGCAGCTCAGGTCCTGGAAACACCATATATTTT
CASSSGPGNTIYF
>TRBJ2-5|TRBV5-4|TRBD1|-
TGTGCCAGCAGCCTCCGACAGGGGGCAGGGGAGACCCAGTACTTC
CASSLRQGAGETQYF
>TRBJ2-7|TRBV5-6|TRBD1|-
TGTGCCAGCAGATACCTTGGAGGACAGGGGACCTACGAGCAGTACTTC
CASRYLGGQGTYEQYF
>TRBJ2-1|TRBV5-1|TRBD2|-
TGCGCCAGCATCCCGGGAGCGGGATCCTACAATGAGCAGTTCTTC
CASIPGAGSYNEQFF
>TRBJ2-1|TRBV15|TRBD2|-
TGTGCCACCAGCAGAGTGGGTAGCGGGGGCTGGGGTGAGCAGTTCTTC
CATSRVGSGGWGEQFF
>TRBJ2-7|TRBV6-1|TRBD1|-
TGTGCCAGCAGTGTCGGGGGGGACAGGGGGATCTACGAGCAGTACTTC
CASSVGGDRGIYEQYF
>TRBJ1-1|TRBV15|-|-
TGTGCCACCAGCAGAGATCGAGTGGTCAGGGCTTTCTTT
CATSRDRVVRAFF
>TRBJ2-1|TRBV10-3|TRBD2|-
TGTGCCATCAAGGGGGGGACCGCGGGAGGCCTCTACAATGAGCAGTTCTTC
CAIKGGTAGGLYNEQFF
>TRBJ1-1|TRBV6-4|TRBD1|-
TGTGCCAGCAGTGACTCTGAGGGGGCCACTGAAGCTTTCTTT
CASSDSEGATEAFF
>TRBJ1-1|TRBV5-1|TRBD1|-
TGCGCCAGCAGCCTGCTACCCGGGACAGGGACCCCATTCCGTCTAGACACTGAAGCTTTCTTT
CASSLLPGTGTPFRLDTEAFF
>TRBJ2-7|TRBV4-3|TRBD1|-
TGCGCCAGCAGCCAAGTAGGGGGCGCGTACGAGCAGTACTTC
CASSQVGGAYEQYF
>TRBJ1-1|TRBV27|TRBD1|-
TGTGCCAGCAGTCGTTCGCCGGGACAGGGGTTTTTTACCTCTGAAGCTTTCTTT
CASSRSPGQGFFTSEAFF
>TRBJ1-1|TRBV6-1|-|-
TGTGCCAGCAGTGAAGTCGGAGGTGAAGCTTTCTTT
CASSEVGGEAFF
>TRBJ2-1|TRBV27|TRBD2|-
TGTGCCAGCAGGGGAGGGGTCCACAATGAGCAGTTCTTC
CASRGGVHNEQFF
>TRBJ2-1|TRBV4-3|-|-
TGCGCCAGCAGCCAGCCTAGCAATGAGCAGTTCTTC
CASSQPSNEQFF
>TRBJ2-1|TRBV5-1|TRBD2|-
TGCGCCAGCAGCATACTAGCGGGAGCTGGAAATGAGCAGTTCTTC
CASSILAGAGNEQFF
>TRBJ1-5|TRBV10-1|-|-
TGCGCCAGCAGTCGGGATAGCAATCAGCCCCAGCATTTT
CASSRDSNQPQHF
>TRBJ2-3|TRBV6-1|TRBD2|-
TGTGCCAGCAGTGAACCTAGCGGGAGTTTGGGAGATACGCAGTATTTT
CASSEPSGSLGDTQYF
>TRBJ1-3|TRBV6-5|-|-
TGTGCCAGCAGTTCTAATTTCCACTCTGGAAACACCATATATTTT
CASSSNFHSGNTIYF